The 3 T cell receptor beta chains below come from one sample, sequenced in a study of response to subunit inactivated influenza vaccine. A single record per CDR3 protein comes from TCRdb applying MiXCR to the RT-PCR reads. The sample has over 450,000 distinct CDR3 sequences, 10% to 15% seen once. This sample comprised PBMCs from blood, obtained roughly 6 weeks after vaccination. The receptors come from a man aged 45-65 years who received an inactivated influenza vaccine.

This clonotype was detected only once. This chain links TRBV2 with TRBJ2-3; D possibly corresponds to TRBD2 (7 bases). With 7 bases removed from V and 0 bases from J, the gap between germline ends came to 20 bases. The CDR3 covers 17 residues. CDR1 is SNHLY and CDR2 is FYNNEI in the germline V gene. The CDR3 DNA reads TGTGCCAGCAAAACGGGAACGCGGGGGCTTAGCACAGATACGCAGTATTTT. Residues: CASKTGTRGLSTDTQYF.

The CDR3 DNA reads as TGCAGTGCTAGAGATCTGTTACAGCGGGAGAGTTACAATGAGCAGTTCTTC. Protein product: CSARDLLQRESYNEQFF. V is TRBV20-1 and J is TRBJ2-1; 8 bases line up with TRBD2. The junction had 11 bases not matched to a gene; V was cut back by 0 bases and J by 4 bases. The CDR3 length is 17 residues. CDR1 and CDR2 from the germline V gene are DFQATT and SNEGSKA (reference sequence).

This clonotype has a handful of counts. The rearrangement links TRBV29-1 to TRBJ1-5; TRBD1 is a possible D gene (6 bases). Per germline, CDR1 SQVTM and CDR2 ANQGSEA. V lost 4 bases to trimming and J lost 3 bases, with 10 bases between them. The CDR3 totals 13 residues. CDR3 sequence: CSVAGGPNQPQHF. CDR3 sequence (DNA): TGCAGCGTTGCGGGGGGGCCCAATCAGCCCCAGCATTTT.